The clone carrying this T cell receptor (beta chain) was seen more than once but under ten times. The same CDR3 can be traced to other DNA sequences in this sample. The CDR3 is made up of 12 amino acids. V dropped 1 base and J dropped 4 bases, with 6 bases sitting between them. Germline CDR1 SGHRS, CDR2 YFSETQ. The sample is drawn from a study of shared clonotypes between healthy human individuals. Study-wide background: Per-donor plates numbered three CD4 naive, three CD4 memory, two CD8 naive and one CD8 memory.

Sequencing was performed with immunoSEQ multiplex PCR; in TCRdb, only in-frame clones are kept and a portion is missing. This table holds under 1,100,000 clones, around 76% found once. This receptor was taken from a man in his late teens or twenties in good health. The sequencing sample was made of memory CD4+ T cells sorted from blood. Indicated subset: CD45RA-negative fraction. The rearrangement links TRBV5-1 to TRBJ2-7; the D is unclear. The CDR3: CASSLPSYEQYF. Here the CDR3 DNA reads TGCGCCAGCAGCTTGCCCTCTTACGAGCAGTACTTC.